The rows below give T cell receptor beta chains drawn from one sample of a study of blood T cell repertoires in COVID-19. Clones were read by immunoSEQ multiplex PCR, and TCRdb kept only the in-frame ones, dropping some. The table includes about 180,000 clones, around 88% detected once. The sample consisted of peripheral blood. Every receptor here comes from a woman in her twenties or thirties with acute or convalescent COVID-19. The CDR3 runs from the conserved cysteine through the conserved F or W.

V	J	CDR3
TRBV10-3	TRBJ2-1	CAISSGYNEQFF
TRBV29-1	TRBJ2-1	CSVEEREAYNEQFF
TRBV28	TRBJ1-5	CASSPPPHF
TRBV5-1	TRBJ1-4	CASSLRTGEKLFF
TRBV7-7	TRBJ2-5	CASSLSPGLDIETQYF
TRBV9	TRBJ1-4	CASSSRQRNEKLFF
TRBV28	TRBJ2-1	CASRAGPHYNEQFF
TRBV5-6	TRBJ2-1	CASSSTLARSYNEQFF
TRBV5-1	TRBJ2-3	CASGIGLAGGLTDTQYF
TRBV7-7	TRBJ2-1	CASSLIAGGPQFF
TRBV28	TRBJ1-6	CASSLSLSGTPSF
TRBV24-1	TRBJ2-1	CATSDRAGRQSNEQFF